This T cell receptor beta chain was captured by sequencing in a study of T cell repertoires in cytomegalovirus infection. As for the study in general: Indicated by public TCR beta signatures were CMV infection and matching HLA type.

Whole-study findings and limits: Based on cumulative public TCR beta family frequency, carriers of CMV plus the relevant HLA were identified. CMV-specific TCR beta clonotypes restricted by HLA-C dominated the ex vivo response.

A single record per CDR3 protein comes from TCRdb applying MiXCR to the reads. The data show roughly 280,000 distinct CDR3 sequences, over 8% seen once. V was clipped by 2 bases and J by 8 bases, with 17 bases between them. Looked up from germline, CDR1 is SGHRS and CDR2 is YFSETQ. The CDR3 is 15 amino acids. Remarks on this clonotype: No antigen is known for it.

The source of this sequence is a human donor in good health (CMV status not recorded). Some clones in this sample may be carry-over from other donors' samples. The sequenced sample was PBMCs. The gene calls are TRBV5-1 and TRBJ2-1; tentatively, D is TRBD1 or TRBD2 (5 bases each). The CDR3 DNA sequence: TGCGCCAGCAGCTTACTGACTGGGGGTACGGATGAGCAGTTCTTC. Translated: CASSLLTGGTDEQFF.